The 26 T cell receptor beta chains listed next were all sequenced from one sample in a study of blood T cells in healthy people across ages. Combining a sample-barcoded 5' primer with a J-beta primer mix, a second PCR ran for about 7 to 11 cycles. TCRdb reanalysed the 5' RACE reads using MiXCR and keeps one entry per CDR3 protein. The table includes 850,000 to 1,000,000 distinct CDR3 sequences, roughly 50% detected once. The sequenced sample was blood. The receptors come from a woman aged 55-70 years in good health.

The chain links TRBV6-6 to TRBJ2-4, with D hard to call. Between the trimmed V and J ends, which lost 7 bases and 0 bases, there was a span of 19 bases. The CDR3 length is 17 residues. The germline V gene encodes CDR1 MNHNY and CDR2 SVGAGI (reference sequence). CDR3 bases: TGTGCCAGCACCCTGATACCCCGCCAGCTAGCCAAAAACATTCAGTACTTC. It yields the protein CASTLIPRQLAKNIQYF.

The chain is built from TRBV29-1 and TRBJ2-7; no definite D call. V lost 4 bases, J lost 0 bases, and 10 bases lay in between. Germline lookup yields CDR1 SQVTM and CDR2 ANQGSEA. The CDR3 has 13 residues. The CDR3, as DNA: TGCAGCGTTGTTTCCAGGTCCTCCTACGAGCAGTACTTC. This translates into CSVVSRSSYEQYF.

This chain joins TRBV20-1 and TRBJ1-4; 9 nucleotides agree with TRBD1. The CDR3 has 13 amino acids. V was pared by 6 bases and J by 7 bases, with 6 bases of the junction left unmatched. The V gene's germline CDR1 is DFQATT and CDR2 SNEGSKA (reference sequence). The CDR3 loop is CSAATGGTEKLFF. The DNA for the CDR3 is TGCAGTGCAGCAACAGGGGGCACTGAAAAACTGTTTTTT.

The rearrangement joins TRBV4-3 to TRBJ2-1; 9 bases match TRBD2. The J segment lost 4 bases and the V segment lost 0 bases, leaving 13 bases of the junction unmatched. Germline CDR1 and CDR2: LGHNA and YSLEER. This CDR3 has 19 residues. CDR3 loop: CASSQEAPWLAGSYNEQFF. Here the CDR3 DNA reads TGCGCCAGCAGCCAAGAAGCCCCTTGGCTAGCGGGAAGTTACAATGAGCAGTTCTTC.

The table lists this clonotype with a count of one. It may be a read error: a sequence one base away is much more abundant. The chain employs TRBV7-9 and TRBJ2-5; D possibly matches TRBD1 or TRBD2 (5 bases each). The CDR3 runs to 15 residues. Trimming left V 2 bases short and J 1 base short, with 11 bases between. CDR1 SEHNR and CDR2 FQNEAQ come from the germline V gene (reference sequence). CDR3 nucleotide sequence: TGTGCCAGCAGCTTACGCCTTGGGACCCAAGAGACCCAGTACTTC. It translates to CASSLRLGTQETQYF.

This clonotype was seen once. The genes are TRBV9 and TRBJ1-4; perhaps TRBD1 as D (5 bases). This CDR3 region has 15 residues. V was trimmed by 3 bases and J by 7 bases, leaving 16 bases between them. Per germline, CDR1 SGDLS and CDR2 YYNGEE. CDR3 DNA sequence: TGTGCCAGCAGCGCCAAGGGGCGCCAAGCTGAAAAACTGTTTTTT. Residues: CASSAKGRQAEKLFF.

This clonotype came up a few times. The rearrangement links TRBV9 to TRBJ1-2; 8 nucleotides agree with TRBD1. This CDR3 is 14 amino acids long. Trimming cost V 4 bases and J 4 bases; bases outside gene matches: 6. Germline CDR1 reads SGDLS; CDR2 reads YYNGEE. CDR3 sequence: CASSLGQGGYGYTF. CDR3 in DNA: TGTGCCAGCAGCCTCGGACAGGGTGGCTATGGCTACACCTTC.

For the CDR3, the DNA is TGTGCCAGCAGTTACAGACTAGCGGGAGGCTACAATGAGCAGTTCTTC. Its protein is CASSYRLAGGYNEQFF. V usage is TRBV6-2 or TRBV6-3 and J usage is TRBJ2-1, with TRBD2 matching 13 bases. V gave up 2 bases and J gave up 3 bases; unmatched junction bases: 1. Germline V gives CDR1 MNHEY, CDR2 SVGEGT. The length of the CDR3 is 16 residues.

This clonotype was observed once. This sequence joins TRBV6-2 or TRBV6-3 and TRBJ2-3; 7 positions agree with TRBD2. The V segment lost 7 bases and the J segment 2 bases; nucleotides outside the gene matches: 6. The CDR3 contains 14 residues. CDR1 MNHEY and CDR2 SVGEGT come from the germline V gene. The CDR3 DNA reads TGTGCCAGCAAGAAAACTAGCGACACAGATACGCAGTATTTT. This sequence encodes CASKKTSDTDTQYF.

The chain is built from TRBV4-2 and TRBJ2-7, with 7 bases that match TRBD2. The CDR3 contains 15 residues. Losses at the gene ends were 3 bases for V and 1 base for J; bases not matched to a gene: 6. Germline lookup yields CDR1 LGHNA and CDR2 YNFKEQ. CDR3 residues: CASSQPVGRSYEQYF. DNA of the CDR3: TGTGCCAGCAGCCAGCCGGTCGGGAGGTCCTACGAGCAGTACTTC.

This clonotype was detected only a few times. This chain uses TRBV4-2 with TRBJ2-3, with TRBD2 matching over 13 bases. CDR1 and CDR2 (germline): LGHNA, YNFKEQ. After removal of 1 base from V and 1 base from J, the junction contained 5 bases not matched to a gene. The CDR3 length is 18 residues. The CDR3 nucleotides are TGTGCCAGCAGCCAAGGGGGACTAGCGGGAATAGGCACAGATACGCAGTATTTT. It codes for CASSQGGLAGIGTDTQYF.

This chain uses TRBV6-2 or TRBV6-3 with TRBJ2-3; 9 bases align to TRBD2. Germline lookup yields CDR1 MNHEY and CDR2 SVGEGT. V lost 8 bases to trimming and J lost 1 base; unmatched junction nucleotides: 4. The CDR3 contains 14 residues. The CDR3 nucleotides read TGTGCCAGCTGCCGACTAGCGGGCACAGATACGCAGTATTTT. Its translation is CASCRLAGTDTQYF.

The chain recombines TRBV21-1 with TRBJ2-5; the D call of TRBD1 is as the table states it, not checked on the DNA. TRBV21-1 represents a pseudogene. The CDR3 has 19 residues. As DNA, the CDR3 is TGTGCCAGCAGCAAATCGCTAGGGGGAGATGTCATCCGCCAAGAGACCCAGTACTTC. Its protein is CASSKSLGGDVIRQETQYF.

There are a few counts of this clonotype. V and J are TRBV2 and TRBJ2-4; TRBD1 aligns across 8 bases. This CDR3 is built from 16 residues. Germline V lookup: CDR1 SNHLY, CDR2 FYNNEI. The J segment lost 4 bases and the V segment lost 3 bases, leaving 8 bases of the junction unmatched. CDR3 sequence (DNA): TGTGCCAGCAGTGAGTCAATGGGACAGGCAAAAAACATTCAGTACTTC. This encodes CASSESMGQAKNIQYF.

The gene calls are TRBV6-2 or TRBV6-3 and TRBJ2-6; 11 bases agree with TRBD1. Germline CDR1 and CDR2: MNHEY and SVGEGT. With V trimmed by 6 bases and J by 0 bases, 10 bases remained unmatched. The CDR3 is 19 residues long. The chain's CDR3 is CASRPTPGTGGSGANVLTF. The CDR3 region has the DNA TGTGCCAGCAGACCTACTCCCGGGACAGGGGGCTCTGGGGCCAACGTCCTGACTTTC.

There are a few counts of this clonotype. The V call is TRBV4-3, the J call TRBJ2-1; 8 positions match TRBD2. The CDR3 totals 18 residues. CDR1 is LGHNA and CDR2 is YSLEER in the germline V gene. The trim removed 1 base at V and 1 base at J, leaving 9 bases unmatched. The CDR3 loop reads CASSQALAGLLSYNEQFF. CDR3 DNA: TGCGCCAGCAGCCAAGCTCTAGCGGGCCTCCTATCCTACAATGAGCAGTTCTTC.

The rearrangement links TRBV27 to TRBJ2-7, with D perhaps TRBD1 (6 bases). The CDR3 has 14 amino acids. Germline CDR1 reads MNHEY; CDR2 reads SMNVEV (reference sequence). Trimming pared 3 bases from V and 1 base from J, leaving 10 bases between. CDR3 region: CASSFRGQSYEQYF. In DNA form, the CDR3 reads TGTGCCAGCAGTTTTCGAGGACAGTCCTACGAGCAGTACTTC.

V usage is TRBV10-1 and J usage is TRBJ2-5, with D unclear. This CDR3 is 14 amino acids long. Germline CDR1 reads WNHNN; CDR2 reads SYGVQD (reference sequence). Trimming took off 6 bases at V and 5 bases at J, with 16 bases between the two ends. The CDR3 spells CASSPNGSRETQYF. In nucleotides, the CDR3 is TGCGCCAGCAGCCCTAATGGGTCAAGGGAGACCCAGTACTTC.

The gene calls are TRBV7-8 and TRBJ1-5; D unresolved. V was shortened by 5 bases and J by 4 bases, with 12 bases between the two germline ends. Germline CDR1 SGHVS, CDR2 FQNEAQ. CDR3 length: 14 residues. The CDR3 DNA reads as TGTGCCAGCAGCCCCGAACGGGAAAATCAGCCCCAGCATTTT. This translates into CASSPERENQPQHF.

This clonotype was counted a few times. V and J are TRBV12-3 or TRBV12-4 and TRBJ2-7; TRBD1 matches at 11 bases. The CDR3 spans 15 residues. J lost 5 bases, V lost 7 bases, and 10 bases had no gene match. CDR3 nucleotide sequence: TGTGCCAGCAACCGGTTGGGACAGGGGGGCGACGAGCAGTACTTC. Its translation: CASNRLGQGGDEQYF.

The chain uses TRBV5-1 and TRBJ1-1; no definite D call. V lost 0 bases and J 0 bases, leaving 9 bases between the germline ends. The CDR3 has 15 residues. CDR1 is SGHRS, CDR2 YFSETQ, per germline. The CDR3 region has the DNA TGCGCCAGCAGCTTGGGACCGCAGGTGAACACTGAAGCTTTCTTT. As protein: CASSLGPQVNTEAFF.

This sequence joins TRBV12-3 or TRBV12-4 and TRBJ2-5, with TRBD2 matching 11 bases. With V trimmed by 3 bases and J by 7 bases, 10 bases remained unmatched. The CDR3 totals 16 residues. The DNA of the CDR3 is TGTGCCAGCAGTTTGGTAGCGGGAGGGCCGGATGGGACCCAGTACTTC. Its protein product is CASSLVAGGPDGTQYF.

In this sample, this clonotype turned up a few times. The chain employs TRBV6-2 or TRBV6-3 and TRBJ2-5; D is undetermined. The end of the DNA aligns better with TRBJ2-7, so the J call may be wrong. Germline loops: CDR1 MNHEY, CDR2 SVGEGT. The CDR3 extends over 11 amino acids. The CDR3 reads CATESAGEQYF. CDR3 sequence (DNA): TGTGCCACCGAGTCTGCAGGCGAGCAGTACTTC.

This clonotype came up a few times. This chain links TRBV20-1 with TRBJ2-6, with D possibly being TRBD2 (6 bases). CDR1 and CDR2 from the germline V gene are DFQATT and SNEGSKA (reference sequence). Trimming removed 0 bases at V and 0 bases at J, with 6 bases between. The CDR3 loop spans 15 amino acids. The CDR3 protein is CSAREGGSGANVLTF. The CDR3 coding sequence is TGCAGTGCTAGAGAGGGGGGCTCTGGGGCCAACGTCCTGACTTTC.

This chain links TRBV28 with TRBJ2-4; TRBD2 matches at 7 bases. Germline CDR1 and CDR2: MDHEN and SYDVKM. The CDR3 contains 13 residues. Trimming removed 5 bases from V and 9 bases from J; junction bases left unmatched: 7. CDR3 amino acids: CASSRWTSGIQYF. CDR3 DNA: TGTGCCAGCAGTCGTTGGACTAGTGGCATTCAGTACTTC.

This chain links TRBV6-2 or TRBV6-3 with TRBJ2-5; possibly TRBD1 for D (6 bases). The V end was cut by 5 bases, the J end by 1 base, with 20 bases between. The CDR3 is 17 residues long. Germline-derived CDR1 and CDR2 are MNHEY and SVGEGT. CDR3 DNA: TGTGCCAGCAGTACCTCCGATTTAGGACAGACCCAAGAGACCCAGTACTTC. Protein product: CASSTSDLGQTQETQYF.